This entry features one T cell receptor beta chain sequence. This sample is drawn from a study of T cell responses to AZD1222 COVID-19 vaccine. Generated by immunoSEQ multiplex PCR, the TCRdb table keeps only in-frame clones and is missing some. The table includes some 72,000 clones, just over 90% detected once. The CDR3 runs 16 residues. CDR1 MNHEY and CDR2 SMNVEV come from the germline V gene (reference sequence). Between the trimmed V and J ends, which lost 3 bases and 1 base, there was a span of 12 bases. This clonotype originated in an adult in good health. The gene calls are TRBV27 and TRBJ2-2; tentative D call: TRBD2 (6 bases). The source was peripheral blood, collected on day 0 of MenACWY control vaccination. CDR3 amino acids: CASSFSRRGNTGELFF. Written as DNA, the CDR3 is TGTGCCAGCAGTTTTTCGAGGCGGGGGAACACCGGGGAGCTGTTTTTT.